The T cell receptor (beta chain) under discussion was sequenced for a study of blood T cell repertoires in COVID-19. Across the study: Sites in the United States, Italy and Spain provided acute and convalescent COVID-19 samples.

Sequencing was performed with immunoSEQ multiplex PCR; in TCRdb, only in-frame clones are kept and a portion is missing. The sample lists around 200,000 clones, about 84% occurring once. This clone was seen just once. The specimen was PBMCs or T cells enriched from blood (not recorded which). The receptor's source is a man between 40 and 49 years old with acute COVID-19.

Here the CDR3 DNA reads TGCAGTGCAGTAGTTCAAGAGACCCAGTACTTC. Its translation: CSAVVQETQYF. The V and J genes are TRBV20-1 and TRBJ2-5, with D uncertain. Germline assignment: CDR1 DFQATT and CDR2 SNEGSKA (reference sequence). V was shortened by 6 bases and J by 2 bases, with 7 bases between the two germline ends. The CDR3 loop spans 11 amino acids.